This paragraph covers one TCR beta chain sequence. These data are taken from a study of regulatory T cells in long-lasting Graves disease. Assembly of TCR beta libraries relied on iRepertoire HTBI primers together with Arm-PCR of CDR3 regions. TCRdb processed the multiplex PCR reads anew with MiXCR; each CDR3 protein has one entry. The table shows 350,000 to 450,000 distinct CDR3 sequences, with 21% occurring only once. Time point here: persistent/refractory GD, antithyroid drugs over 5 years with positive TRAb. Extracted PBMC RNA gave rise to the TCR library. The ends were cut back, 5 bases at V and 6 bases at J, with 14 bases in the middle. The CDR3 totals 14 residues. CDR1 SGHAT and CDR2 FQDESV come from the germline V gene (reference sequence).

V usage is TRBV11-1 and J usage is TRBJ2-1; D is possibly TRBD1 or TRBD2 (6 bases each). This clonotype was sampled from a female donor with Graves disease. The sequences come from peripheral blood mononuclear cells (PBMCs), collected when the disease was refractory, from a patient treated with antithyroid drugs. The CDR3 DNA is TGTGCCAGCAGCAAGCTAGGGGGAGGCAATGAGCAGTTCTTC. Its protein is CASSKLGGGNEQFF.